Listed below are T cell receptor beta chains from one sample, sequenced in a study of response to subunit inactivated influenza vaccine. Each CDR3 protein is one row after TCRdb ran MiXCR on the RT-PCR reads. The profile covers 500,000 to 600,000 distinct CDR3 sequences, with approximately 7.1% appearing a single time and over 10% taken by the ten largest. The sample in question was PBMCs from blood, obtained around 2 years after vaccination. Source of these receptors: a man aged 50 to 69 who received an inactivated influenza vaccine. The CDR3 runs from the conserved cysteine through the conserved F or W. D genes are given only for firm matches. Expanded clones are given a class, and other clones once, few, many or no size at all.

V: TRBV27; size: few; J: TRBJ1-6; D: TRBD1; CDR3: CASSAAGGYYNSPLHF; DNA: TGTGCCAGCAGTGCAGCAGGGGGTTACTATAATTCACCCCTCCACTTT
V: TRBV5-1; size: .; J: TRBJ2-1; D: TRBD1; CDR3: CASSRRETGGDNEQFF; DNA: TGCGCCAGCAGCCGGAGGGAGACAGGGGGAGACAATGAGCAGTTCTTC
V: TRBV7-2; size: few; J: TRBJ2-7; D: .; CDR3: CASSLLWGRGTTYEQYF; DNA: TGTGCCAGCAGCTTATTGTGGGGGAGGGGGACTACCTACGAGCAGTACTTC
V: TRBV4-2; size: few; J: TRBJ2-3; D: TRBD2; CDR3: CASSRTLAGGFDTQYF; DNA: TGTGCCAGCAGCCGTACACTAGCGGGGGGGTTCGATACGCAGTATTTT
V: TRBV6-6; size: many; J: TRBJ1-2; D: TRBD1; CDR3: CASTTGASYGYTF; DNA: TGTGCCAGCACGACAGGGGCAAGTTATGGCTACACCTTC
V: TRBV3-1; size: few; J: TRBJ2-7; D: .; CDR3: CASSQVGREQYF; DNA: TGTGCCAGCAGCCAAGTCGGGCGCGAGCAGTACTTC
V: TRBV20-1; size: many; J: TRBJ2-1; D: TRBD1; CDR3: CSAWDSIKSLDEQFF; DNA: TGCAGTGCATGGGACAGCATCAAGTCGCTGGATGAGCAGTTCTTC
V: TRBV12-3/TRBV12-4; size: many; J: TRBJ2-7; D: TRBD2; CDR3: CASSYRGTSGRSLHHYEQYF; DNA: TGTGCCAGCAGTTACCGGGGGACTAGCGGGAGAAGTCTGCACCACTACGAGCAGTACTTC
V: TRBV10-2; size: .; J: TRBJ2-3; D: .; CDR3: CASSDPGGGQDTQYF; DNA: TGCGCCAGCAGTGACCCGGGGGGCGGGCAGGATACGCAGTATTTT
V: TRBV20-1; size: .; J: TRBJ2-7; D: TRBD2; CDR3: CSASGTGGRLAGPYEQYF; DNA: TGCAGTGCTAGCGGCACAGGGGGTAGACTAGCGGGACCCTACGAGCAGTACTTC
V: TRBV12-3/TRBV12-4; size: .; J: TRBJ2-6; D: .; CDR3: CASAQSGANVLTF; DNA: TGTGCCAGCGCCCAGTCTGGGGCCAACGTCCTGACTTTC
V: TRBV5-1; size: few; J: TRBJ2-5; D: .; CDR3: CASSLERGSGETQYF; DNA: TGCGCCAGCAGCTTGGAAAGGGGGAGTGGAGAGACCCAGTACTTC
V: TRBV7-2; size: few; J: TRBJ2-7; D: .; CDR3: CASSAPPHTYEQYF; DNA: TGTGCCAGCAGCGCACCCCCGCATACCTACGAGCAGTACTTC
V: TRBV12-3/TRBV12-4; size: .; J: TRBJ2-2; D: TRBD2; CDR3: CASSFSGGIAGELFF; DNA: TGTGCCAGCAGTTTTAGCGGGGGGATAGCCGGGGAGCTGTTTTTT
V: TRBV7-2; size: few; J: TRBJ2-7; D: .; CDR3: CASSLENTYEQYF; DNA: TGTGCCAGCAGCTTAGAGAATACCTACGAGCAGTACTTC
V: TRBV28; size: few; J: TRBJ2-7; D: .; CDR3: CASKELSKYEQYF; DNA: TGTGCCAGCAAGGAACTTTCCAAATACGAGCAGTACTTC
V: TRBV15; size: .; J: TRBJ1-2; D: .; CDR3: CATSRRELSGYTF; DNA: TGTGCCACCAGCAGAAGGGAACTGTCTGGCTACACCTTC
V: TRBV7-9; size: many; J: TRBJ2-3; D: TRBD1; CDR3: CASSSGTGGMTDTQYF; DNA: TGTGCCAGCAGCTCGGGAACAGGGGGCATGACAGATACGCAGTATTTT
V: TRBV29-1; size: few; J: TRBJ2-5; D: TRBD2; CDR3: CSVGLSWRGDQETQYF; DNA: TGCAGCGTTGGATTGAGCTGGCGGGGGGACCAAGAGACCCAGTACTTC
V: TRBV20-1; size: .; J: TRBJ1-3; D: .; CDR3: CSARDPSSGNTIYF; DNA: TGCAGTGCTAGAGACCCTAGCTCTGGAAACACCATATATTTT
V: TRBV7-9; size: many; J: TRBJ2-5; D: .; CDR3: CASSLFRQQETQYF; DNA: TGTGCCAGCAGCTTATTCCGACAGCAAGAGACCCAGTACTTC
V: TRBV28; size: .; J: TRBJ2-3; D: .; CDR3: CASLHGAYTDTQYF; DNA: TGTGCCAGTCTACATGGGGCCTACACAGATACGCAGTATTTT
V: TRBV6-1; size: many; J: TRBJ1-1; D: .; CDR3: CASSRGFLNTEAFF; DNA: TGTGCCAGCAGCCGGGGGTTTTTGAACACTGAAGCTTTCTTT
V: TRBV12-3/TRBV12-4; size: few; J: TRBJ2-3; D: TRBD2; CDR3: CASSILAGGTDTQYF; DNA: TGTGCCAGCAGTATCCTAGCGGGGGGCACAGATACGCAGTATTTT
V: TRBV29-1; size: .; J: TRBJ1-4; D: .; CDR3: CSVGSVSNEKLFF; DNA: TGCAGCGTTGGATCAGTGTCTAATGAAAAACTGTTTTTT
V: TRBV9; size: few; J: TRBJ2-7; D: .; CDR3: CASSVSSGIEHEQYF; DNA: TGTGCCAGCAGCGTAAGTTCAGGAATAGAGCACGAGCAGTACTTC
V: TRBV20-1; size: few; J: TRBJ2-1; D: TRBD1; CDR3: CSARLDRGKSSYNEQFF; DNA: TGCAGTGCTAGATTGGACAGGGGGAAATCGTCCTACAATGAGCAGTTCTTC
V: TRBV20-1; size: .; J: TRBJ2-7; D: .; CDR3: CSVRDGRSYEQYF; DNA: TGCAGTGTTCGGGACGGCCGCTCCTACGAGCAGTACTTC
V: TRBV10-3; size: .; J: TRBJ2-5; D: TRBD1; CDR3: CAVSAPGQGGETQYF; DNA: TGTGCCGTCAGTGCCCCGGGACAGGGAGGGGAGACCCAGTACTTC
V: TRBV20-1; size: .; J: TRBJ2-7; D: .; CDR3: CSASAGQFSYEQYF; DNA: TGCAGTGCTAGCGCTGGACAGTTCTCCTACGAGCAGTACTTC
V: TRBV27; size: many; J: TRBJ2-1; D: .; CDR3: CASHRPGSYNEQFF; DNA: TGTGCCAGCCACCGCCCGGGGAGTTACAATGAGCAGTTCTTC
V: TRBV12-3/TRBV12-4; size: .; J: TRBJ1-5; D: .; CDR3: CASSFASYSNQPQHF; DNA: TGTGCCAGCAGTTTTGCTTCTTATAGCAATCAGCCCCAGCATTTT
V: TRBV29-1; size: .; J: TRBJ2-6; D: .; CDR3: CSVTTAGANVLTF; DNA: TGCAGCGTGACGACCGCTGGGGCCAACGTCCTGACTTTC
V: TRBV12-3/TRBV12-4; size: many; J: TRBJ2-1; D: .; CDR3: CASSGWAGWSYNEQFF; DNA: TGTGCCAGCAGTGGCTGGGCAGGGTGGTCCTACAATGAGCAGTTCTTC
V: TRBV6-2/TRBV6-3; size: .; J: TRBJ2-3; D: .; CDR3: CASSYGIQSANTQYF; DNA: TGTGCCAGCAGTTACGGGATACAATCGGCAAATACGCAGTATTTT
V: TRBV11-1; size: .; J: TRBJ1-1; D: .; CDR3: CASSRDRFPNTEAFF; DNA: TGTGCCAGCAGCCGAGACAGGTTCCCGAACACTGAAGCTTTCTTT
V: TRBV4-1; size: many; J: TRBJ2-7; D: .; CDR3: CASSQAPSDTLNYEQYF; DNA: TGCGCCAGCAGCCAAGCCCCCTCGGACACGCTAAATTACGAGCAGTACTTC
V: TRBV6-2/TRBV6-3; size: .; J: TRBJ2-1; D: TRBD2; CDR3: CASSHSGVTYNEQFF; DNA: TGTGCCAGCAGTCACAGCGGGGTTACCTACAATGAGCAGTTCTTC
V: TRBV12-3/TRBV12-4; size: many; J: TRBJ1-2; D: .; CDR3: CASRADRQNYGYTF; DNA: TGTGCCAGCAGAGCCGACAGGCAAAACTATGGCTACACCTTC
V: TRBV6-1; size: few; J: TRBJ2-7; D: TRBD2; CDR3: CASRPGTSGRDEQYF; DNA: TGTGCCAGCAGACCCGGGACTAGCGGGAGGGACGAGCAGTACTTC
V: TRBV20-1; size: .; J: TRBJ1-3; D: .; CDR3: CSARVPGPSGNTIYF; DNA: TGCAGTGCTAGAGTGCCAGGACCCTCTGGAAACACCATATATTTT
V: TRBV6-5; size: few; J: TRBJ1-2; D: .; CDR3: CASSYASGEGGYTF; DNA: TGTGCCAGCAGTTACGCGTCCGGTGAGGGTGGCTACACCTTC
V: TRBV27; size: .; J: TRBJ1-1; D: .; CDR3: CASSQQSTEAFF; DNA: TGTGCCAGCAGTCAACAGAGCACTGAAGCTTTCTTT
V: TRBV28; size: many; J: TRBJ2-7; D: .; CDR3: CASSLTMGEQYF; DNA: TGTGCCAGCAGTTTGACAATGGGCGAGCAGTACTTC
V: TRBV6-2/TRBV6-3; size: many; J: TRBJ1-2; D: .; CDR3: CASSPEQNYGYTF; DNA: TGTGCCAGCAGCCCGGAGCAAAACTATGGCTACACCTTC
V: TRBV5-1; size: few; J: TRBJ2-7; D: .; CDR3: CASANNLGGSYEQYF; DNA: TGCGCCAGCGCGAATAACTTAGGGGGGAGCTACGAGCAGTACTTC
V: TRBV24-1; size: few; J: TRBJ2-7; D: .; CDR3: CATSDPTASSYEQYF; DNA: TGTGCCACCAGTGACCCGACAGCGAGCTCCTACGAGCAGTACTTC
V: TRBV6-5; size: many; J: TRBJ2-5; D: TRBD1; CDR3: CASSSPGQGLETQYF; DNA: TGTGCCAGCAGTTCGCCGGGACAGGGGCTGGAGACCCAGTACTTC
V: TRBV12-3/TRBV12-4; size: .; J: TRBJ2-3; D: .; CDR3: CASSLNLLGDTQYF; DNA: TGTGCCAGCAGTTTAAACTTGCTGGGGGATACGCAGTATTTT
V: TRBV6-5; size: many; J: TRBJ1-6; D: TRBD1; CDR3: CASSFTTGGVSPLHF; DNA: TGTGCCAGCAGTTTCACGACAGGGGGGGTTTCACCCCTCCACTTT
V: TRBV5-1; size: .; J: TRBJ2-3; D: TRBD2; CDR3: CASSTGLAGISDTQYF; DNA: TGCGCCAGCAGCACGGGACTAGCGGGGATCTCGGATACGCAGTATTTT